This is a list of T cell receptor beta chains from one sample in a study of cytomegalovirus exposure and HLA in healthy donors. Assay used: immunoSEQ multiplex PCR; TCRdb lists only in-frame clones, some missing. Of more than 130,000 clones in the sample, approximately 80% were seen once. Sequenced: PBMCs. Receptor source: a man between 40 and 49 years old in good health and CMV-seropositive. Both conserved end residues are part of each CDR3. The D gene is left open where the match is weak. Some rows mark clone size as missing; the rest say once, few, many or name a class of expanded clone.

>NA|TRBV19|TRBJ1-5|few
TGTGCCAGTAGTATAGTTAGGGGAGGTAAGGGCAATCAGCCCCAGCATTTT
CASSIVRGGKGNQPQHF
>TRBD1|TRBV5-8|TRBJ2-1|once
TGTGCCAGCAGCTGGCACCGGGACAGTGTGTTCAATGAGCAGTTCTTC
CASSWHRDSVFNEQFF
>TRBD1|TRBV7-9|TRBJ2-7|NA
TGTGCCAGCAGCTTACCCGGACAGGGGGATTCCTACGAGCAGTACTTC
CASSLPGQGDSYEQYF
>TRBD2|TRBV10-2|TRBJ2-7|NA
TGCGCCATCCCCAAACTAGCGGGGCCCTCCTACGAGCAGTACTTC
CAIPKLAGPSYEQYF
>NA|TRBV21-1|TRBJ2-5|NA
TGTGCCAGCAGCCCGGGGACGGGAGGTAGCTTGGAGACCCAGTACTTC
CASSPGTGGSLETQYF
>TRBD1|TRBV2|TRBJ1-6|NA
TGTGCCAGCAGTGAAGAAGCAGGGGGCTGGTCACCCCTCAACTTT
CASSEEAGGWSPLNF
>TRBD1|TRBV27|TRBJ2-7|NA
TGTGCCAGCAAGCCGGGGACAGGCCAATACGAGCAGTACTTC
CASKPGTGQYEQYF
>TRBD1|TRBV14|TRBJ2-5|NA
TGTGCCAGCAGCCGACAGGGTGCTGGAGTATGGGAGACCCAGTACTTC
CASSRQGAGVWETQYF
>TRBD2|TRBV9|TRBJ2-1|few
TGTGCCAGCAGCGTAGGTTCTAGCGGGAGGGTGGAGCAGTTCTTC
CASSVGSSGRVEQFF
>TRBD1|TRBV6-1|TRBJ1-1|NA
TGTGCCAGCAGTGAAGGACAGGGGTACACTGAAGCTTTCTTT
CASSEGQGYTEAFF
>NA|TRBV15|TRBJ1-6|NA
TGTGCCACCAGTCCCAACTATAATTCACCCCTCCACTTT
CATSPNYNSPLHF
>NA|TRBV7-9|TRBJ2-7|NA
TGTGCCAGCAGCTTAGTTCCCTACGAGCAGTACTTC
CASSLVPYEQYF
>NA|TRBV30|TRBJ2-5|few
TGTGCCTGGGGACCGACGGGGGAGACCCAGTACTTC
CAWGPTGETQYF
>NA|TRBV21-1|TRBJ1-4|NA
TGTGCCAGCAGCAAAATCGGGATCGAGGAGACGGGCGAAAAACTGTTTTTT
CASSKIGIEETGEKLFF
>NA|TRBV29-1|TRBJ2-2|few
TGCAGCGTTGCCCCACCAGGGGACGGGGAGCTGTTTTTT
CSVAPPGDGELFF
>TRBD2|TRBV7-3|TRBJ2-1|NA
TGTGCCAGCAGCCCGGCAGTTCTTCTAGCGGGAGGGAGCAATGAGCAGTTCTTC
CASSPAVLLAGGSNEQFF
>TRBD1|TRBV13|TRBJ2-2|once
TGTGCCAGCAGCTTGATCAGGGGGCTCGGGGAGCTGTTTTTT
CASSLIRGLGELFF
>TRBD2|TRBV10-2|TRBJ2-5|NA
TGCGCCAGCAGTACGACTAGCGGCCAAGAGACCCAGTACTTC
CASSTTSGQETQYF
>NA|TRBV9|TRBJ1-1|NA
TGTGCCAGCAGCCCGAGACCGTTGAGGTCGGACACTGAAGCTTTCTTT
CASSPRPLRSDTEAFF
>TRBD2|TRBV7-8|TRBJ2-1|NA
TGTGCCAGCAGCTTCGGCGGTAGCGGGTACAATGAGCAGTTCTTC
CASSFGGSGYNEQFF
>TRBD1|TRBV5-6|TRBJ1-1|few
TGTGCCAGCAGCTTACGGGACAGGGGTTTCGCTGAAGCTTTCTTT
CASSLRDRGFAEAFF
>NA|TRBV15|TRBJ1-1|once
TGTGCCACCAGCAGGGACAAGGGGGGGTCGAACACTGAAGCTTTCTTT
CATSRDKGGSNTEAFF
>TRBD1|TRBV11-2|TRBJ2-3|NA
TGTGCCAGCAGCTTACCGGCCGGGACAGGGGGAAGCACAGATACGCAGTATTTT
CASSLPAGTGGSTDTQYF
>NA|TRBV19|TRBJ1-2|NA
TGTGCCAGTAGACTCCAGGGTGGCTATGGCTACACCTTC
CASRLQGGYGYTF
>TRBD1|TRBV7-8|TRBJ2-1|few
TGTGCCAGCAGCCGGACAGGGGGGGATGAGCAGTTCTTC
CASSRTGGDEQFF
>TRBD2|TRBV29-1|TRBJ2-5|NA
TGCAGCGTTGGGGCTAGCGGGGTGTACCAAGAGACCCAGTACTTC
CSVGASGVYQETQYF